This TCR beta chain appears in the sequencing data of a study of T cell responses to AZD1222 COVID-19 vaccine. Study-wide results and limits: Clonal diversity was possibly underestimated; the donors were predominantly white British and more often female.

V gave up 5 bases and J gave up 3 bases, with 11 bases separating them. In germline, CDR1 is MGHDK, CDR2 SYGVNS. This CDR3 has 13 amino acids. TCRdb's copy holds only in-frame clones and misses some; the assay was immunoSEQ multiplex PCR. Among tens of thousands of clones listed, 75% to 90% were seen once. Concerning this clone: Its specificity is not known.

V gene TRBV25-1 combines with J gene TRBJ2-7, with D possibly being TRBD1 (6 bases). This receptor was taken from an adult in good health. The sequencing used peripheral blood, collected on day 0 of AZD1222 vaccination. CDR3 DNA: TGTGCCAGCAGTCATACAGGGAACTACGAGCAGTACTTC. The encoded protein is CASSHTGNYEQYF.